This T cell receptor beta chain is from a study of blood T cell repertoires in COVID-19. The overall study: PBMCs, B-cell-depleted T cells, or T cells provided the cDNA or gDNA that made up the material.

In the original workflow: Amplified reference gene primers provided the basis for estimating nucleated cell counts. The method was immunoSEQ multiplex PCR; TCRdb's version includes in-frame clones alone and lacks a portion of them. V, J and clone size reflect that table, while D and trimming were determined from the DNA. This table holds around 230,000 clones, 70% to 90% found once. The CDR3 contains 13 residues. The trim removed 1 base at V and 12 bases at J, leaving 4 bases unmatched. The germline V gene encodes CDR1 SGHDN and CDR2 FVKESK. This sequence was found in a woman aged 35 to 49 with acute COVID-19. The chain employs TRBV14 and TRBJ2-1; 9 positions agree with TRBD2. The sample comprised PBMCs or T cells enriched from blood (not recorded which). The CDR3 sequence: CASSQVNSGGQFF. CDR3 DNA sequence: TGTGCCAGCAGCCAAGTAAATAGCGGGGGGCAGTTCTTC.